This T cell receptor beta chain was captured in a study of tumor-infiltrating lymphocytes in primary liver carcinoma. About the study: Patients, male and female, were 30 to 69 years old. Study results and caveats: Just around 8-25% of top clones spanned all five tumor regions.

cDNA specific to TCR beta was made from approximately 0.55 ug of total RNA, with a constant-region primer employed for priming. Investigators got TCR beta libraries out of three nested multiplex PCR rounds, done with slightly modified ARM-PCR. The study ran its first two PCR rounds for about 11 cycles each, using TRBV1-TRBV30 forward primers and a C-beta reverse primer. TCRdb independently ran MiXCR on the multiplex PCR reads; one entry per CDR3 protein. The sample includes fewer than 200,000 distinct CDR3 sequences, 70% to 90% of them seen just once. This clonotype has only one observation. Antigen specificity is unknown. V was clipped by 5 bases and J by 10 bases; unmatched bases: 14. Germline CDR1 is SEHNR and CDR2 is FQNEAQ (reference sequence). There are 15 residues in the CDR3. Starting material for RNA and DNA co-extraction consisted of roughly 19-31 mg of unsorted bulk tissue. Each tumor had five separate regions sampled.

The sequencing sample was made of tumor tissue from primary liver carcinoma. The chain recombines TRBV7-9 with TRBJ1-2; 9 positions match TRBD1. This receptor was obtained from a man in his forties or fifties with primary liver carcinoma and hepatitis B virus infection. CDR3 DNA: TGTGCCAGCAGCCCCGGACAGGGGCCCTTGGATGACTACACCTTC. This translates into CASSPGQGPLDDYTF.